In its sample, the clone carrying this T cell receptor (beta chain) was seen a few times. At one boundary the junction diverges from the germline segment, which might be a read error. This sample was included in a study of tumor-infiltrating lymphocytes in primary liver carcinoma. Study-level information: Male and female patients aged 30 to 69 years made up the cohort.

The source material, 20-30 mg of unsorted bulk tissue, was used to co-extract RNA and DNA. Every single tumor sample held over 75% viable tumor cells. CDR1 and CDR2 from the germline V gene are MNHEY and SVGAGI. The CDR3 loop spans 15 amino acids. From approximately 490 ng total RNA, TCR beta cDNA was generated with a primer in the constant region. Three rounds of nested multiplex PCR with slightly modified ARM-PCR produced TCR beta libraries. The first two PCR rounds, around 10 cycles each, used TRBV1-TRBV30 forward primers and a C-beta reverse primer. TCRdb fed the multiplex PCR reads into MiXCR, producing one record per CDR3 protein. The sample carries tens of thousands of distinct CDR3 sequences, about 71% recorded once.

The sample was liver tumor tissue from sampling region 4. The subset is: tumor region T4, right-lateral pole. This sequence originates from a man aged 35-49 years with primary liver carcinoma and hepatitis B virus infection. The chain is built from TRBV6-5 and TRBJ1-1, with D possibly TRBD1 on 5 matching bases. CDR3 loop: CTSSYSGVINTEAFF. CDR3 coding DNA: TGTACCAGCAGTTACTCGGGGGTGATTAACACTGAAGCTTTCTTT.